These 24 T cell receptor beta chains share one sample of origin, sequenced in a study of shared clonotypes between healthy human individuals. Clones were read by immunoSEQ multiplex PCR, and TCRdb kept only the in-frame ones, dropping some. This sample has some 2.4 million clones, with 90% to 95% found just once. Sequenced material: naive CD4+ T cells from PBMCs. Subset: CD45RA+ positively selected. The receptors derive from a man between 18 and 29 years old in good health. Some clones in this sample may be carry-over from other donors' samples.

This clone was counted a few times. V and J are TRBV5-1 and TRBJ2-7; D possibly corresponds to TRBD2 (5 bases). The CDR3 covers 11 residues. Germline values: CDR1 SGHRS, CDR2 YFSETQ. V dropped 6 bases and J dropped 4 bases, with 8 bases sitting between them. CDR3 sequence (DNA): TGCGCCAGCAAGTCGGGGTACGAGCAGTACTTC. The encoded protein is CASKSGYEQYF.

CDR3 sequence (DNA): TGCGCCACCGGGACAGGCGCAAACACCGGGGAGCTGTTTTTT. It encodes CATGTGANTGELFF. The rearrangement joins TRBV5-1 to TRBJ2-2, with 8 bases lining up with TRBD1. CDR3 size: 14 residues. J was trimmed by 2 bases and V by 9 bases; bases with no gene match: 6. In germline, CDR1 is SGHRS, CDR2 YFSETQ.

The J gene is TRBJ1-1, the V gene TRBV5-1; TRBD1 might be the D (5 bases). There are 14 residues in the CDR3. Between the trimmed V and J ends, which lost 0 bases and 4 bases, there was a span of 10 bases. Germline V gene sequence: CDR1 SGHRS, CDR2 YFSETQ. Here the CDR3 DNA reads TGCGCCAGCAGCTTGGAGAGGGGTGGCACTGAAGCTTTCTTT. Translated: CASSLERGGTEAFF.

V is TRBV2 and J is TRBJ2-5; D call uncertain. V lost 4 bases and J lost 7, with 10 bases in between. CDR1 is SNHLY, CDR2 FYNNEI, per germline. This CDR3 comprises 12 residues. The CDR3 protein is CASSGPPGTQYF. Written as DNA, the CDR3 is TGTGCCAGCAGTGGCCCCCCTGGGACCCAGTACTTC.

The rearrangement joins TRBV28 to TRBJ2-1; D perhaps matches TRBD2 (6 bases). CDR1 and CDR2 from the germline V gene are MDHEN and SYDVKM. This CDR3 is built from 13 residues. V lost 6 bases and J 10 bases, leaving 16 bases between the germline ends. CDR3 DNA sequence: TGTGCCAGCAGCCGGGGGACTCTCGGGGAGCAGTTCTTC. Its protein product is CASSRGTLGEQFF.

J is TRBJ2-1 and V is TRBV5-1; 9 nucleotides align to TRBD2. This CDR3 is built from 15 residues. Germline V lookup: CDR1 SGHRS, CDR2 YFSETQ. The ends lost 0 bases at V and 8 bases at J; junction bases unmatched: 6. The CDR3 reads CASSLDLGTSYEQFF. The DNA of the CDR3 is TGCGCCAGCAGCTTGGACCTCGGGACTAGCTATGAGCAGTTCTTC.

This clone was seen once. The chain links TRBV10-2 to TRBJ2-7; 11 bases align to TRBD2. Germline lookup yields CDR1 WSHSY and CDR2 SAAADI. Unmatched junction bases numbered 9, after V lost 5 bases and J lost 6 bases. CDR3 length: 15 amino acids. The CDR3 DNA follows: TGCGCCAGCAGTTACACTAGCGGGAGTACGGTCGAGCAGTACTTC. This codes for CASSYTSGSTVEQYF.

The rearrangement uses TRBV5-3 and TRBJ1-6; D remains unclear. TRBV5-3 is sorted into the ORF group, with uncertain function. Trimming removed 2 bases at V and 12 bases at J, with 6 bases between. The CDR3 loop spans 11 amino acids. The CDR3 here is CARSFWRPLHF. The CDR3 bases are TGTGCCAGAAGCTTCTGGAGACCCCTCCACTTT.

The chain couples TRBV5-1 to TRBJ2-1; D unresolved. With 4 bases removed from V and 1 base from J, the gap between germline ends came to 15 bases. Per germline, CDR1 SGHRS and CDR2 YFSETQ. The CDR3 is 16 residues long. The CDR3 reads CASSVSTTSSYNEQFF. The CDR3 DNA is TGCGCCAGCAGCGTATCTACGACGTCTTCCTACAATGAGCAGTTCTTC.

V gene TRBV27 combines with J gene TRBJ2-7; 10 nucleotides line up with TRBD2. The CDR3 has 17 amino acids. Looked up from germline, CDR1 is MNHEY and CDR2 is SMNVEV (reference sequence). V trimming: 5 bases; J trimming: 2 bases; junction bases outside the gene matches: 12. CDR3 sequence: CASSKQGLADNAYEQYF. CDR3 in DNA: TGTGCCAGCAGTAAACAAGGACTAGCGGATAATGCCTACGAGCAGTACTTC.

The chain carries TRBV5-5 and TRBJ2-2, with D possibly being TRBD1 (6 bases). CDR1 SGHKS and CDR2 YYEKEE come from the germline V gene (reference sequence). The CDR3 has 14 amino acids. V lost 4 bases, J lost 1 base, and 8 bases lay in between. This CDR3 reads CASSLGGNTGELFF. The CDR3 coding sequence is TGTGCCAGCAGCCTAGGGGGGAACACCGGGGAGCTGTTTTTT.

This clone was detected only once. The gene calls are TRBV11-2 and TRBJ1-5; a possible D gene is TRBD1 (6 bases). Germline V gene data show CDR1 as SGHAT and CDR2 as FQNNGV. The CDR3 has 14 amino acids. V was shortened by 2 bases and J by 10 bases, with 15 bases between the two germline ends. CDR3 in DNA: TGTGCCAGCAGCTTATCTTCGGCGGGACATCCCCAGCATTTT. Translating gives CASSLSSAGHPQHF.

The chain carries TRBV7-3 and TRBJ2-7; 12 bases match TRBD2. The V gene end was trimmed by 4 bases and the J gene end by 3 bases; junction bases not matched to a gene: 13. Looked up from germline, CDR1 is SGHTA and CDR2 is FQGTGA. This CDR3 has 18 amino acids. Here the CDR3 DNA reads TGTGCCAGCAGCTACGTCCTACTAGCGGGAGGACGAATCTACGAGCAGTACTTC. This encodes CASSYVLLAGGRIYEQYF.

Remarks on this clone: Other DNA sequences of this sample code for an identical CDR3. This chain links TRBV20-1 with TRBJ1-2; unclear D gene. The CDR3 has 11 residues. Germline V lookup: CDR1 DFQATT, CDR2 SNEGSKA (reference sequence). V lost 3 bases and J lost 3, with 5 bases in between. The CDR3 here is CSASRDYGYTF. CDR3 bases: TGCAGTGCTAGTCGAGACTATGGCTACACCTTC.

In this sample, this clone turned up once. The rearrangement links TRBV7-2 to TRBJ2-1; D unclear. Germline lookup yields CDR1 SGHTA and CDR2 FQGNSA. The V end lost 3 bases, the J end lost 11 bases, and 8 bases lay between the germline ends. The CDR3 covers 11 residues. CDR3 nucleotide sequence: TGTGCCAGCAGCTTGATTAGTCAGCAGTTCTTC. Translation: CASSLISQQFF.

This chain links TRBV11-2 with TRBJ2-7; 7 nucleotides align to TRBD1. The CDR3 extends over 14 amino acids. The trim removed 3 bases at V and 0 bases at J, leaving 2 bases unmatched. CDR1 is SGHAT and CDR2 is FQNNGV in the germline V gene. CDR3 coding DNA: TGTGCCAGCAGCTTTCAGGGGGACTCCTACGAGCAGTACTTC. Its protein is CASSFQGDSYEQYF.

The V and J genes are TRBV7-2 and TRBJ2-7; 7 bases line up with TRBD2. The CDR3 runs 18 residues. Trimming took 1 base from V and 2 from J; bases not matched to a gene: 14. Germline V gene lookup returns CDR1 SGHTA and CDR2 FQGNSA. The CDR3 DNA follows: TGTGCCAGCAGCTTAGGGGTTCGCGGGGGTGGGCTTACCTACGAGCAGTACTTC. This translates into CASSLGVRGGGLTYEQYF.

Worth noting for this clone: Other DNA sequences from this sample encode an identical CDR3 as well. The chain carries TRBV18 and TRBJ2-1, with no clear D. The CDR3 loop spans 11 amino acids. V lost 3 bases, J lost 6 bases, and 3 bases lay in between. Germline values: CDR1 KGHSH, CDR2 LQKENI. CDR3 in DNA: TGTGCCAGCTCACCGGGCAATGAGCAGTTCTTC. As protein: CASSPGNEQFF.

This clone occurred once. This chain links TRBV11-2 with TRBJ2-1; D is unresolved. V dropped 8 bases and J dropped 6 bases, with 20 bases sitting between them. This CDR3 is 15 amino acids long. Germline loops: CDR1 SGHAT, CDR2 FQNNGV. DNA of the CDR3: TGTGCCAGCGGGCTGATTCTTAGGGCCGGCAATGAGCAGTTCTTC. Protein: CASGLILRAGNEQFF.

This chain joins TRBV25-1 and TRBJ2-5; 7 bases fit TRBD2. The DNA matches TRBJ2-7 better at its end, which makes the J call doubtful. The CDR3 has 12 residues. The V gene's germline CDR1 is MGHDK and CDR2 SYGVNS. The CDR3 loop is CASERDAYEQYF. The CDR3 DNA is TGTGCCAGTGAGCGGGATGCCTACGAGCAGTACTTC.

The chain combines TRBV7-8 with TRBJ1-1; D remains unclear. Germline V gives CDR1 SGHVS, CDR2 FQNEAQ. Between the trimmed V and J ends, which lost 0 bases and 12 bases, there was a span of 14 bases. The CDR3 covers 13 residues. The CDR3 region is CASSLAGLLETFF. DNA for the CDR3: TGTGCCAGCAGCTTAGCCGGTCTGCTCGAAACTTTCTTT.

The genes are TRBV7-9 and TRBJ2-3, with no clear D. Germline CDR1 SEHNR, CDR2 FQNEAQ (reference sequence). The CDR3 consists of 15 residues. The germline V and J ends were trimmed by 1 base and 4 bases, with 12 bases remaining between them. CDR3 DNA: TGTGCCAGCAGCTTAGTCTCCCAAGGTGCAGATACGCAGTATTTT. The encoded protein is CASSLVSQGADTQYF.

The chain uses TRBV5-6 and TRBJ2-5, with 7 bases matching TRBD1. J lost 2 bases, V lost 0 bases, and 4 bases had no gene match. The V gene's germline CDR1 is SGHDT and CDR2 YYEEEE. The CDR3 is 15 amino acids. CDR3: CASSLAGTEQETQYF. The CDR3 DNA reads as TGTGCCAGCAGCTTGGCCGGGACAGAGCAAGAGACCCAGTACTTC.

The V call is TRBV30, the J call TRBJ2-7; TRBD1 is a possible D gene (5 bases). Trimming cost V 3 bases and J 3 bases, with 12 bases left between them. Germline loops: CDR1 GTSNPN, CDR2 SVGIG (reference sequence). The CDR3 loop spans 13 amino acids. CDR3 bases: TGTGCCTGGAGCCCTGACAGTTTCTACGAGCAGTACTTC. It codes for CAWSPDSFYEQYF.